The 21 T cell receptor beta chains presented below share a single source sample, sequenced in a study of Tregs in tolerant kidney transplant recipients. The table came from immunoSEQ multiplex PCR; TCRdb's copy has only in-frame clones and leaves some out. The table lists tens of thousands of clones, more than 85% of them singletons. This specimen was Tregs from blood, taken before the transplant. The receptors shown here come from a human donor who received a combined kidney and bone marrow transplant.

The J gene is TRBJ1-4, the V gene TRBV5-6; no firm D call. The V and J ends lost 2 bases and 2 bases respectively, with 7 bases between them. Looked up from germline, CDR1 is SGHDT and CDR2 is YYEEEE. The CDR3 has 14 residues. CDR3: CASSLLRTNEKLFF. Written as DNA, the CDR3 is TGTGCCAGCAGCTTATTACGGACTAATGAAAAACTGTTTTTT.

The chain joins TRBV11-2 to TRBJ2-5; tentatively, D is TRBD1 (5 bases). This CDR3 region has 14 residues. The germline V and J ends were trimmed by 1 base and 5 bases, with 11 bases remaining between them. Germline V CDR1 and CDR2: SGHAT, FQNNGV. The CDR3 spells CASSLAQGGETQYF. The CDR3 coding sequence is TGTGCCAGCAGCTTAGCCCAGGGTGGGGAGACCCAGTACTTC.

The rearrangement joins TRBV30 to TRBJ2-5; TRBD2 matches at 9 bases. J gave up 4 bases and V 5 bases, and 11 bases lay outside the gene matches. Germline V CDR1 and CDR2: GTSNPN, SVGIG (reference sequence). This CDR3 comprises 15 residues. CDR3 in amino acids: CAWGYAGGGPETQYF. The CDR3 region has the DNA TGTGCCTGGGGATATGCGGGAGGGGGGCCAGAGACCCAGTACTTC. The full variable domain, with the rest looked up from reference TRBV30 and TRBJ2-5, is SQTIHQWPATLVQPVGSPLSLECTVEGTSNPNLYWYRQAAGRGLQLLFYSVGIGQISSEVPQNLSASRPQDRQFILSSKKLLLSDSGFYLCAWGYAGGGPETQYFGPGTRLLVL.

The chain couples TRBV6-6 to TRBJ1-1; perhaps TRBD1 as D (6 bases). Germline values: CDR1 MNHNY, CDR2 SVGAGI (reference sequence). This CDR3 spans 14 amino acids. Trimming took 10 bases from V and 5 from J, leaving 20 bases between them. In DNA form, the CDR3 reads TGTGCCACCGCCCAGGGACGGGGGCTGACTGAAGCTTTCTTT. Its protein product is CATAQGRGLTEAFF.

This rearrangement joins TRBV7-2 to TRBJ2-5, with D perhaps being TRBD1 or TRBD2 (6 bases each). Germline V gene lookup returns CDR1 SGHTA and CDR2 FQGNSA. V was shortened by 1 base and J by 1 base, with 13 bases between the two germline ends. The CDR3 spans 16 residues. Here the CDR3 reads CASSLVFGGIQETQYF. In DNA, the CDR3 is TGTGCCAGCAGCTTAGTCTTCGGGGGCATCCAAGAGACCCAGTACTTC.

The V gene is TRBV9, the J gene TRBJ2-1; D tentatively fits TRBD1 or TRBD2 (5 bases each). V was trimmed by 0 bases and J by 8 bases, leaving 12 bases between them. There are 14 residues in the CDR3. Per the germline V gene, CDR1 is SGDLS and CDR2 is YYNGEE. The chain's CDR3 is CASSVVGPDDEQFF. CDR3 nucleotides: TGTGCCAGCAGCGTAGTGGGACCGGACGATGAGCAGTTCTTC.

The gene calls are TRBV9 and TRBJ1-3; TRBD1 is a possible D gene (6 bases). This CDR3 comprises 17 residues. The germline V and J ends were trimmed by 2 bases and 2 bases, with 17 bases remaining between them. Germline CDR1 and CDR2: SGDLS and YYNGEE. The CDR3 region is CASSVGTSQGAGNTIYF. The CDR3 coding sequence is TGTGCCAGCAGCGTCGGGACATCCCAAGGGGCTGGAAACACCATATATTTT.

The chain combines TRBV5-1 with TRBJ2-3, with D possibly being TRBD2 (6 bases). Germline CDR1 and CDR2: SGHRS and YFSETQ. This CDR3 has 17 residues. Trimming stripped 6 bases from V and 1 base from J, with 21 bases between. CDR3 loop: CASKEGSGSRGTDTQYF. CDR3 DNA sequence: TGCGCCAGCAAGGAGGGGTCCGGGTCCAGGGGCACAGATACGCAGTATTTT.

The chain couples TRBV6-6 to TRBJ1-5; 11 bases map to TRBD1. CDR1 is MNHNY and CDR2 is SVGAGI in the germline V gene (reference sequence). The CDR3 is 16 amino acids. J lost 6 bases, V lost 4 bases, and 8 bases had no gene match. The CDR3 DNA reads as TGTGCCAGCAGTTTGACGGGGACAGGGGGAGGTCAGCCCCAGCATTTT. Encoded protein: CASSLTGTGGGQPQHF.

The V gene is TRBV28, the J gene TRBJ1-1, with D maybe TRBD1 (5 bases). Looked up from germline, CDR1 is MDHEN and CDR2 is SYDVKM. V dropped 2 bases and J dropped 8 bases, with 9 bases sitting between them. The CDR3 length is 12 residues. The CDR3 DNA sequence: TGTGCCAGCAGTTTAATGGGACTCGAAGCTTTCTTT. As protein: CASSLMGLEAFF.

The genes are TRBV28 and TRBJ1-1; D uncertain. The V gene lost 3 bases and the J gene lost 4 bases, with 12 bases spanning the gap. Germline loops: CDR1 MDHEN, CDR2 SYDVKM. The CDR3 runs to 14 residues. The CDR3 sequence: CASSLYERGTEAFF. In nucleotides, the CDR3 is TGTGCCAGCAGTTTGTATGAGCGAGGCACTGAAGCTTTCTTT. The full variable domain, its missing parts supplied by reference TRBV28 and TRBJ1-1, is DVKVTQSSRYLVKRTGEKVFLECVQDMDHENMFWYRQDPGLGLRLIYFSYDVKMKEKGDIPEGYSVSREKKERFSLILESASTNQTSMYLCASSLYERGTEAFFGQGTRLTVV.

The chain links TRBV7-9 to TRBJ2-3; 8 nucleotides agree with TRBD1. Germline trimming cut 7 bases from V and 3 bases from J; bases unmatched to any gene: 6. The CDR3 contains 14 residues. Germline CDR1 is SEHNR and CDR2 is FQNEAQ (reference sequence). CDR3: CASTRQGLTDTQYF. The CDR3 bases are TGTGCCAGCACCCGACAGGGGCTGACAGATACGCAGTATTTT.

The J gene is TRBJ1-4, the V gene TRBV28; 7 bases map to TRBD1. This CDR3 is 15 amino acids long. Germline assignment: CDR1 MDHEN and CDR2 SYDVKM. V dropped 2 bases and J dropped 3; count of bases not matched to a gene: 3. The CDR3 loop is CASSLTGTANEKLFF. Written as DNA, the CDR3 is TGTGCCAGCAGTTTAACAGGGACAGCTAATGAAAAACTGTTTTTT.

This clone was seen just once. The gene calls are TRBV11-2 and TRBJ2-7; perhaps D is TRBD1 or TRBD2 (5 bases each). V dropped 1 base and J dropped 9 bases, with 19 bases sitting between them. CDR3 length equals 15 residues. The germline V gene encodes CDR1 SGHAT and CDR2 FQNNGV. The CDR3 reads CASSLGGSWGSWQYF. The CDR3 region has the DNA TGTGCCAGCAGCTTAGGAGGGTCGTGGGGCTCCTGGCAGTACTTC.

V gene TRBV6-1 combines with J gene TRBJ2-7; TRBD2 might be the D (6 bases). Germline lookup yields CDR1 MNHNS and CDR2 SASEGT. The CDR3 runs 15 residues. Trimming shortened V by 3 bases and J by 4 bases, and 16 bases separated the two germline ends. CDR3 sequence: CASSDDLRGIYEQYF. In DNA form, the CDR3 reads TGTGCCAGCAGTGATGACTTACGGGGGATATACGAGCAGTACTTC.

This sequence joins TRBV4-2 and TRBJ2-7; 10 nucleotides match TRBD1. The CDR3 is made up of 16 amino acids. The ends lost 5 bases at V and 5 bases at J; junction bases unmatched: 12. Per the germline V gene, CDR1 is LGHNA and CDR2 is YNFKEQ. The chain's CDR3 is CASSFPLGQGFDEQYF. Here the CDR3 DNA reads TGTGCCAGCAGCTTCCCTCTGGGACAGGGGTTCGACGAGCAGTACTTC.

The V and J genes are TRBV6-5 and TRBJ1-5; 9 bases are a match to TRBD1. CDR1 and CDR2 from the germline V gene are MNHEY and SVGAGI. The CDR3 sequence is 14 residues long. The junction had 4 bases not matched to a gene; V was cut back by 5 bases and J by 5 bases. The CDR3 here is CASSRRQGDQPQHF. As DNA, the CDR3 is TGTGCCAGCAGTCGGAGACAGGGGGATCAGCCCCAGCATTTT.

The rearrangement uses TRBV6-1 and TRBJ2-4, with a possible D match to TRBD1 (5 bases). V was trimmed by 3 bases and J by 8 bases, leaving 14 bases between them. CDR1 and CDR2 from the germline V gene are MNHNS and SASEGT. The CDR3 has 14 amino acids. The CDR3 nucleotides are TGTGCCAGCAGTGATGCCCAGGGCTGGGACATTCAGTACTTC. As protein: CASSDAQGWDIQYF.

V usage is TRBV29-1 and J usage is TRBJ2-7; a possible D gene is TRBD1 (5 bases). Trimming shortened V by 2 bases and J by 0 bases, and 8 bases separated the two germline ends. Germline loops: CDR1 SQVTM, CDR2 ANQGSEA. The CDR3 consists of 13 residues. The CDR3 reads CSVEPDNSYEQYF. The CDR3, as DNA: TGCAGCGTTGAACCGGACAACTCCTACGAGCAGTACTTC.

The V gene is TRBV2, the J gene TRBJ1-1, with D unclear. Trimming left V 5 bases short and J 1 base short, with 8 bases between. The CDR3 has 13 amino acids. The V gene's germline CDR1 is SNHLY and CDR2 FYNNEI. The CDR3 DNA sequence: TGTGCCAGCAGTCGGGAGGAGAACACTGAAGCTTTCTTT. Translation gives CASSREENTEAFF.

The CDR3: CASSLFGPVSGANVLTF. The CDR3 region has the DNA TGCGCCAGCAGCTTGTTTGGACCCGTCTCTGGGGCCAACGTCCTGACTTTC. The genes are TRBV5-1 and TRBJ2-6; D is unresolved. CDR3 length: 17 residues. The ends were cut back, 1 base at V and 0 bases at J, with 11 bases in the middle. Germline V lookup: CDR1 SGHRS, CDR2 YFSETQ.